These T cell receptor beta chains were read from a single sample in a study of cytomegalovirus exposure and HLA in healthy donors. This table comes from immunoSEQ multiplex PCR, and its TCRdb copy is limited to in-frame clones, with some not included. The top ten clones hold around 12% of a sample with fewer than 75,000 clones, 65% to 80% of them seen once. The sequenced sample was PBMCs. The receptors were sampled from a man in his 70s in good health and CMV-seronegative. CDR3s include the opening cysteine and the closing phenylalanine or tryptophan.

>TRBJ1-3|TRBV6-1
CASSEPPGSSGNTIYF
>TRBJ1-2|TRBV10-2
CASSGQGYGYTF
>TRBJ1-1|TRBV10-2
CASRMNPGTGANTEAFF
>TRBJ1-5|TRBV2
CASTVGSPGNQPQHF
>TRBJ2-7|TRBV6-1
CASSPHRTGLNEQYF
>TRBJ1-6|TRBV7-9
CASSLLGTPNSPLHF
>TRBJ1-5|TRBV6-6
CASSYGDRGTHQPQHF
>TRBJ2-7|TRBV6-5
CASSQKEGASYEQYF
>TRBJ1-2|TRBV21-1
CASRGHSEVLNYGYTF
>TRBJ1-1|TRBV19
CASKGVVTEAFF
>TRBJ1-2|TRBV5-1
CASSLAGQGEGYTF
>TRBJ1-5|TRBV5-6
CASSLTGGQPQHF
>TRBJ2-1|TRBV10-1
CASSEWSSSFNEQFF
>TRBJ2-2|TRBV30
CAWSGGGLADTGELFF
>TRBJ2-5|TRBV7-9
CASTDQETQYF
>TRBJ2-5|TRBV18
CASSLTSGGQETQYF